This T cell receptor beta chain came from a study of OX40 agonist ivuxolimab in advanced cancers. V gave up 3 bases and J gave up 5 bases, with 7 bases separating them. This CDR3 is 12 amino acids long. In germline, CDR1 is ENHRY, CDR2 SYGVKD. This clone was found a few times. Sequencing was performed with immunoSEQ multiplex PCR; in TCRdb, only in-frame clones are kept and a portion is missing. The table has about 79,000 clones, 90% seen once; the top ten hold 0.33%. The chain links TRBV10-3 to TRBJ1-2; D perhaps matches TRBD1 (5 bases). The starting material was CD4+ or CD8+ T cells sorted from blood, obtained in a trial of the OX40 agonist ivuxolimab. The TCR comes from an adult with an advanced solid tumor such as melanoma, head and neck, liver or kidney cancer. The CDR3 loop reads CAISDREYGYTF. As DNA, the CDR3 is TGTGCCATCAGTGACAGGGAATATGGCTACACCTTC.